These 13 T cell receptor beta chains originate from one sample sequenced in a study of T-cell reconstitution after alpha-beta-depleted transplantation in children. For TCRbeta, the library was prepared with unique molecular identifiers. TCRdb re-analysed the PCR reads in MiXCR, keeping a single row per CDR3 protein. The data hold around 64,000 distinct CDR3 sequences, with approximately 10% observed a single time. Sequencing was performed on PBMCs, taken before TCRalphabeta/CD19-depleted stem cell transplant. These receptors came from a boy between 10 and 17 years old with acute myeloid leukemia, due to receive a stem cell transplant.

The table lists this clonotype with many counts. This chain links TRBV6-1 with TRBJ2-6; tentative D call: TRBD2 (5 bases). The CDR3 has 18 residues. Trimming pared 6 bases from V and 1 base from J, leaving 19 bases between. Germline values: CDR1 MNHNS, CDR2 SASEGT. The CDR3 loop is CASSRPRNPGSGANVLTF. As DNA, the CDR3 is TGTGCCAGCAGCCGACCCAGGAATCCGGGGTCTGGGGCCAACGTCCTGACTTTC.

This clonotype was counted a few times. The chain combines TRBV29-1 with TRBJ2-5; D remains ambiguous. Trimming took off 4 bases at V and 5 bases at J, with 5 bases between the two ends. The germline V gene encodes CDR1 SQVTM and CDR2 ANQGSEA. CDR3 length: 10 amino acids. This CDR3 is CSVGVETQYF. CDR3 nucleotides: TGCAGCGTTGGAGTGGAGACCCAGTACTTC. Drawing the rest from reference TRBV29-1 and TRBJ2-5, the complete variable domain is SAVISQKPSRDICQRGTSLTIQCQVDSQVTMMFWYRQQPGQSLTLIATANQGSEATYESGFVIDKFPISRPNLTFSTLTVSNMSPEDSSIYLCSVGVETQYFGPGTRLLVL.

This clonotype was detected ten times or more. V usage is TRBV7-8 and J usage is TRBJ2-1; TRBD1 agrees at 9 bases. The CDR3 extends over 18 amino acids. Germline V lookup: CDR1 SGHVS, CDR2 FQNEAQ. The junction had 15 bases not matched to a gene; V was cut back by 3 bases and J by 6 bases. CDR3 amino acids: CASSFEIGGTGLSNEQFF. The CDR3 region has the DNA TGTGCCAGCAGCTTCGAGATCGGTGGGACAGGGTTGTCCAATGAGCAGTTCTTC.

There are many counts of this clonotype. CDR3 loop: CASSLAGWDARDYEQYF. In nucleotides, the CDR3 is TGTGCCAGCAGCTTAGCAGGGTGGGATGCCAGGGACTACGAGCAGTACTTC. The gene calls are TRBV7-9 and TRBJ2-7; possible D gene TRBD1, 5 bases. Germline V gene sequence: CDR1 SEHNR, CDR2 FQNEAQ (reference sequence). The CDR3 consists of 17 residues. V shed 0 bases and J shed 3 bases, with 18 bases lying between them.

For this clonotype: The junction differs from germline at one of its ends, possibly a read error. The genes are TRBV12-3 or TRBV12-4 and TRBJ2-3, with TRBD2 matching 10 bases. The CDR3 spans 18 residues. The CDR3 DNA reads TGTGCCTGCAGCGACCTGGGGAGCGGGGGGGCCGTGACAGATACGCAGTATTTT. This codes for CACSDLGSGGAVTDTQYF.

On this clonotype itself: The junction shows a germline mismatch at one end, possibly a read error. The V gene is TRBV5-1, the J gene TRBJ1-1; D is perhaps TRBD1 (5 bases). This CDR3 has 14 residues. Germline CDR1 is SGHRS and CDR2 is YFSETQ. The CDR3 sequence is CANSSQVTNTEAFF. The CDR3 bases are TGCGCCAACAGCTCACAGGTCACGAACACTGAAGCTTTCTTT.

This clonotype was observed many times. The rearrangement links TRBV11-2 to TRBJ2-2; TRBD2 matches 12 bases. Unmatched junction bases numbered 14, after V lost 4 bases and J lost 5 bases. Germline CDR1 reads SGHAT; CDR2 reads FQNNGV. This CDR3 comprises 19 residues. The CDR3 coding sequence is TGTGCCAGCAGCTCCCATGCGCTAGCGGGAGGGCCGGGAACCGGGGAGCTGTTTTTT. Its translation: CASSSHALAGGPGTGELFF.

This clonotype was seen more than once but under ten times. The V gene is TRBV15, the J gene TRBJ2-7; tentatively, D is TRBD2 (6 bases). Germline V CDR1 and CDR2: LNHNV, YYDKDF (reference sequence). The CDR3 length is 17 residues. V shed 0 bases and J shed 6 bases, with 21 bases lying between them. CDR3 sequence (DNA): TGTGCCACCAGCAGAGATGGAGGGCGTATAGGGTTTTCCGAGCAGTACTTC. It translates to CATSRDGGRIGFSEQYF.

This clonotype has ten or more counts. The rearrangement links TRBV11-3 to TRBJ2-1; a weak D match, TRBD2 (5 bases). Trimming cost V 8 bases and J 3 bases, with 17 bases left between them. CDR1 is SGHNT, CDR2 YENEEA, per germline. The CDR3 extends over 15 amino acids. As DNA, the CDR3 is TGTGCCAGCTCACTAGACGGGGAGTTCTACAATGAGCAGTTCTTC. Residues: CASSLDGEFYNEQFF.

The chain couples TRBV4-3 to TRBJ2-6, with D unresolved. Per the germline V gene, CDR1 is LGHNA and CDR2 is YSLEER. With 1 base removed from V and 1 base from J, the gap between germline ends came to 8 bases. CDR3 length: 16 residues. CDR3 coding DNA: TGCGCCAGCAGCCAAGCCTGGGGATCTGGGGCCAACGTCCTGACTTTC. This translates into CASSQAWGSGANVLTF.

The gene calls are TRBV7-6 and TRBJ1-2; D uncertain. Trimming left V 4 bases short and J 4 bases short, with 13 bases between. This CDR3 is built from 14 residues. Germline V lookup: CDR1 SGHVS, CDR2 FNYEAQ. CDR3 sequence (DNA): TGTGCCAGCAGCTCCGTTCCAAATGCCTATGGCTACACCTTC. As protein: CASSSVPNAYGYTF.

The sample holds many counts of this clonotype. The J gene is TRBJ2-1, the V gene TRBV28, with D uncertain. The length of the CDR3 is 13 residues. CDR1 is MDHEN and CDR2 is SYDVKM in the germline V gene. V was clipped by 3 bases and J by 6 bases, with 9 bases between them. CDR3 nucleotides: TGTGCCAGCAGTTTTGGACGGATCAATGAGCAGTTCTTC. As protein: CASSFGRINEQFF.

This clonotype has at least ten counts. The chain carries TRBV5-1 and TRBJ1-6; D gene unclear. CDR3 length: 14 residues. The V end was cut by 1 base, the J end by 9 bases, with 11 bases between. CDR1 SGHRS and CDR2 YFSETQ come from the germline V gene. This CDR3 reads CASSLTESGSPLHF. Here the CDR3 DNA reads TGCGCCAGCAGCTTGACGGAGTCTGGTTCACCCCTCCACTTT.